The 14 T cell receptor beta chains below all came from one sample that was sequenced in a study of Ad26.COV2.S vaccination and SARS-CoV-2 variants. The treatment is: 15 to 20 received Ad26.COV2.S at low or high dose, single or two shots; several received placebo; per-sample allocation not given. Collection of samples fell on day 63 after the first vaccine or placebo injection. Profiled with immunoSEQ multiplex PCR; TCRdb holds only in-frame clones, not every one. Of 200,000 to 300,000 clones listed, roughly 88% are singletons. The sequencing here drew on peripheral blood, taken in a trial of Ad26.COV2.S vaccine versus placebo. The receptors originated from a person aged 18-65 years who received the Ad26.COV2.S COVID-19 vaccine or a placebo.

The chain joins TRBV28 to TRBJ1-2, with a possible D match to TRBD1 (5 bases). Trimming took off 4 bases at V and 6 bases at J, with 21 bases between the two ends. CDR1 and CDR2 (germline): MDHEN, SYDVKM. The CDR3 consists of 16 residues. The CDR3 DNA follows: TGTGCCAGCAGTTCGCGTTCCGGGACCACACTTCATGGCTACACCTTC. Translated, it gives CASSSRSGTTLHGYTF.

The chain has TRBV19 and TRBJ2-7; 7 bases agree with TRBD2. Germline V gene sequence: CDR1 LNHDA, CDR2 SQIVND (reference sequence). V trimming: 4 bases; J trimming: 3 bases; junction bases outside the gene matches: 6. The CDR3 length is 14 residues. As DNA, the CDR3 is TGTGCCAGTAGTAGGACCGGGACTAACTACGAGCAGTACTTC. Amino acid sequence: CASSRTGTNYEQYF.

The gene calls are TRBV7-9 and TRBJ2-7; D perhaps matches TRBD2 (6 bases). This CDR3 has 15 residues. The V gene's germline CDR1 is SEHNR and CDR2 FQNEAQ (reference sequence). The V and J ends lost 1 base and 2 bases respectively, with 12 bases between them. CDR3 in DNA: TGTGCCAGCAGCTTAGAGGCTAGCGCAGCCTACGAGCAGTACTTC. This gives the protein CASSLEASAAYEQYF.

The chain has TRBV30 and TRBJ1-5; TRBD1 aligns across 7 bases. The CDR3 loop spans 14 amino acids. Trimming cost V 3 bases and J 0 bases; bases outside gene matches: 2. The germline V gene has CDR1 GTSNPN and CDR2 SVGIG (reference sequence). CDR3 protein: CAWRQGNSNQPQHF. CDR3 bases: TGTGCCTGGAGACAGGGGAATAGCAATCAGCCCCAGCATTTT.

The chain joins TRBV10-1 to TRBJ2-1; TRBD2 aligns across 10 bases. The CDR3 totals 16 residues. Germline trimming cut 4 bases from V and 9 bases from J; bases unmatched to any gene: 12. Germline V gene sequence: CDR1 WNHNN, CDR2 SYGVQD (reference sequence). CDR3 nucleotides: TGCGCCAGCAGTGGGGGGAGCGGGAGGGCGCAACCTGAGCAGTTCTTC. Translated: CASSGGSGRAQPEQFF.

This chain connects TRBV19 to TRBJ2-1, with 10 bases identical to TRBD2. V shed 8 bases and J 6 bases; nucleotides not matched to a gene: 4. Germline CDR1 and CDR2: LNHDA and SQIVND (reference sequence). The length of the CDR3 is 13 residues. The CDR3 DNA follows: TGTGCCAGTTTAAGCGGGAGGGTCAATGAGCAGTTCTTC. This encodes CASLSGRVNEQFF.

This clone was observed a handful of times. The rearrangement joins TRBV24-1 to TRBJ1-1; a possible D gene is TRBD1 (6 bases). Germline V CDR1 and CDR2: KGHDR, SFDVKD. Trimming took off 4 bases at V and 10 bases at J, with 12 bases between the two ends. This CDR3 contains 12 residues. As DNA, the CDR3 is TGTGCCACCAGTGAGGCAGGGGACACAGCTTTCTTT. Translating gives CATSEAGDTAFF.

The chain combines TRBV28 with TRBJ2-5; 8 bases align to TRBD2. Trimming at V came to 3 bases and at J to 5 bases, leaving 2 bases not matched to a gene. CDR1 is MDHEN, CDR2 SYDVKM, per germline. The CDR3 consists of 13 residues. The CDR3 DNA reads TGTGCCAGCAGTTTCGGGGGGGGTGAGACCCAGTACTTC. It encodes CASSFGGGETQYF. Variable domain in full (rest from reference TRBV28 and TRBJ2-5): DVKVTQSSRYLVKRTGEKVFLECVQDMDHENMFWYRQDPGLGLRLIYFSYDVKMKEKGDIPEGYSVSREKKERFSLILESASTNQTSMYLCASSFGGGETQYFGPGTRLLVL.

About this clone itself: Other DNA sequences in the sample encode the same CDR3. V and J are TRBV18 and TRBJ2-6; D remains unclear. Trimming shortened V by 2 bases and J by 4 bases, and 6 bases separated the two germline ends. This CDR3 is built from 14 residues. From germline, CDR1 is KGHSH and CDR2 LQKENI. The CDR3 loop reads CASSPVSGANVLTF. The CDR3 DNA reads TGTGCCAGCTCACCAGTCTCCGGGGCCAACGTCCTGACTTTC. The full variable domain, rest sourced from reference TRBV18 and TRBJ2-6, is NAGVMQNPRHLVRRRGQEARLRCSPMKGHSHVYWYRQLPEEGLKFMVYLQKENIIDESGMPKERFSAEFPKEGPSILRIQQVVRGDSAAYFCASSPVSGANVLTFGAGSRLTVL.

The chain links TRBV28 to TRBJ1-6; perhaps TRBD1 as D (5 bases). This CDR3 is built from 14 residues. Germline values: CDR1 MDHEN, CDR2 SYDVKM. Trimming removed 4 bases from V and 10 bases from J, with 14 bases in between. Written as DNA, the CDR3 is TGTGCCAGCAGTTCACCGGGGCCGGGGTCACCCCTCCACTTT. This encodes CASSSPGPGSPLHF. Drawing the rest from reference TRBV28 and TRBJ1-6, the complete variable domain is DVKVTQSSRYLVKRTGEKVFLECVQDMDHENMFWYRQDPGLGLRLIYFSYDVKMKEKGDIPEGYSVSREKKERFSLILESASTNQTSMYLCASSSPGPGSPLHFGNGTRLTVT.

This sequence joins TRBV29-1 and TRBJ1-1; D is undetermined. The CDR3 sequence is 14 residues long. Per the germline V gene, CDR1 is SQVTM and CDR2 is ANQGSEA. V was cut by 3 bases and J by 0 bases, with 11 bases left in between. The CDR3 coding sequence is TGCAGCGTTGATTATGGGTTTATGAACACTGAAGCTTTCTTT. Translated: CSVDYGFMNTEAFF.

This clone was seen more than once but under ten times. CDR3 sequence: CASSTTAGTYEQYF. CDR3 nucleotides: TGTGCCAGCTCTACCACCGCAGGGACCTACGAGCAGTACTTC. J is TRBJ2-7 and V is TRBV18; possible D gene TRBD1, 5 bases. V was trimmed by 6 bases and J by 2 bases, leaving 14 bases between them. CDR1 and CDR2 (germline): KGHSH, LQKENI. This CDR3 is 14 amino acids long.

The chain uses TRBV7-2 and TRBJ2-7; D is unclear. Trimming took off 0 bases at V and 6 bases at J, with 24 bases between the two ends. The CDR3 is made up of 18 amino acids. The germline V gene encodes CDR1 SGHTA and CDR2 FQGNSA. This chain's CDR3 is CASSLAGGIPLSLREQYF. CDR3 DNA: TGTGCCAGCAGCTTAGCCGGCGGAATACCACTATCCCTACGCGAGCAGTACTTC.

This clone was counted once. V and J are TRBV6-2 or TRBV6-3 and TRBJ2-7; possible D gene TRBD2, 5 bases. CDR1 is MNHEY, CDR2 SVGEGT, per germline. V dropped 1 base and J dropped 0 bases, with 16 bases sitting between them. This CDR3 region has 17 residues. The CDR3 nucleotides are TGTGCCAGCAGTTACTTGAGCGGCTTTCCTGTCTCCTACGAGCAGTACTTC. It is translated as CASSYLSGFPVSYEQYF.